A selection of T cell receptor beta chains follows, all from one sample in a study of shared clonotypes between healthy human individuals. Method: immunoSEQ multiplex PCR; TCRdb's copy keeps in-frame clones and lacks some. The table shows roughly 1,500,000 clones, with approximately 98.5% occurring only once. Sequenced input: naive CD4+ T cells sorted from blood. All receptors come from a man aged 25-40 years in good health. The CDR3 runs from the conserved cysteine through the conserved F or W. A D gene is named only where the DNA matches it firmly. Some rows have no size entry. The others give once, few or many, or a class for an expanded clone.

D gene: TRBD2
V gene: TRBV5-1
J gene: TRBJ2-6
clone size: -
CDR3 protein: CASSLNGDYGANVLTF
CDR3 DNA: TGCGCCAGCAGCTTGAACGGGGACTACGGGGCCAACGTCCTGACTTTC

D gene: -
V gene: TRBV28
J gene: TRBJ2-7
clone size: -
CDR3 protein: CASSLTSLGYEQYF
CDR3 DNA: TGTGCCAGCAGTTTGACTAGTCTTGGATACGAGCAGTACTTC

D gene: -
V gene: TRBV18
J gene: TRBJ1-1
clone size: once
CDR3 protein: CASSPGLGETAFF
CDR3 DNA: TGTGCCAGCTCACCCGGGTTAGGGGAAACGGCTTTCTTT

D gene: -
V gene: TRBV10-2
J gene: TRBJ1-1
clone size: -
CDR3 protein: CASRAAGHNIGTEAFF
CDR3 DNA: TGCGCCAGCAGAGCCGCGGGACACAACATTGGGACTGAAGCTTTCTTT

D gene: -
V gene: TRBV10-3
J gene: TRBJ2-3
clone size: -
CDR3 protein: CATGLTPRTDTQYF
CDR3 DNA: TGTGCCACCGGCCTAACTCCGCGCACAGATACGCAGTATTTT

D gene: -
V gene: TRBV18
J gene: TRBJ1-4
clone size: -
CDR3 protein: CASSPPWAGRNEKLFF
CDR3 DNA: TGTGCCAGCTCACCACCGTGGGCAGGGAGGAATGAAAAACTGTTTTTT

D gene: TRBD1
V gene: TRBV28
J gene: TRBJ2-3
clone size: -
CDR3 protein: CASSLKGALTDTQYF
CDR3 DNA: TGTGCCAGCAGTTTAAAGGGGGCCCTCACAGATACGCAGTATTTT

D gene: -
V gene: TRBV5-1
J gene: TRBJ1-2
clone size: -
CDR3 protein: CASSFEGAYGYTF
CDR3 DNA: TGCGCCAGCAGCTTCGAAGGGGCCTATGGCTACACCTTC

D gene: -
V gene: TRBV7-9
J gene: TRBJ1-2
clone size: -
CDR3 protein: CASSLEGGKGYGYTF
CDR3 DNA: TGTGCCAGCAGCTTAGAAGGTGGGAAGGGCTATGGCTACACCTTC

D gene: -
V gene: TRBV11-2
J gene: TRBJ1-5
clone size: -
CDR3 protein: CASSLVFGGRSFIQPQHF
CDR3 DNA: TGTGCCAGCAGCTTAGTATTCGGCGGCAGGTCCTTTATTCAGCCCCAGCATTTT

D gene: -
V gene: TRBV29-1
J gene: TRBJ2-2
clone size: -
CDR3 protein: CSVDIGARGELFF
CDR3 DNA: TGCAGCGTTGATATAGGGGCTCGGGGGGAGCTGTTTTTT

D gene: TRBD2
V gene: TRBV4-1
J gene: TRBJ2-7
clone size: -
CDR3 protein: CASSLGTSGSSYEQYF
CDR3 DNA: TGCGCCAGCAGCCTCGGGACTAGCGGGAGTTCATACGAGCAGTACTTC

D gene: -
V gene: TRBV7-2
J gene: TRBJ1-1
clone size: -
CDR3 protein: CASSFRALNTEAFF
CDR3 DNA: TGTGCCAGCAGCTTCAGGGCTTTGAACACTGAAGCTTTCTTT

D gene: -
V gene: TRBV28
J gene: TRBJ2-4
clone size: -
CDR3 protein: CASRVTGRLSERNIQYF
CDR3 DNA: TGTGCCAGCAGGGTAACGGGACGCCTGTCGGAAAGAAACATTCAGTACTTC

D gene: -
V gene: TRBV7-2
J gene: TRBJ2-2
clone size: -
CDR3 protein: CASSLRGASGELFF
CDR3 DNA: TGTGCCAGCAGCCTAAGGGGGGCCAGCGGGGAGCTGTTTTTT

D gene: -
V gene: TRBV5-4
J gene: TRBJ2-7
clone size: -
CDR3 protein: CASSLTGTYEQYF
CDR3 DNA: TGTGCCAGCAGCTTGACAGGTACCTACGAGCAGTACTTC

D gene: -
V gene: TRBV5-5
J gene: TRBJ2-2
clone size: -
CDR3 protein: CASSLVGHNTGELFF
CDR3 DNA: TGTGCCAGCAGCTTGGTAGGACACAACACCGGGGAGCTGTTTTTT

D gene: -
V gene: TRBV4-1
J gene: TRBJ2-5
clone size: -
CDR3 protein: CASSQVPEVARETQYF
CDR3 DNA: TGCGCCAGCAGCCAAGTCCCCGAGGTCGCGCGGGAGACCCAGTACTTC

D gene: TRBD2
V gene: TRBV5-4
J gene: TRBJ2-1
clone size: -
CDR3 protein: CASSSAGGSNEQFF
CDR3 DNA: TGTGCCAGCAGCTCCGCCGGCGGGAGCAATGAGCAGTTCTTC

D gene: -
V gene: TRBV7-2
J gene: TRBJ2-7
clone size: -
CDR3 protein: CASSPRVSEQYF
CDR3 DNA: TGTGCCAGCAGCCCGCGGGTTTCCGAGCAGTACTTC

D gene: -
V gene: TRBV5-1
J gene: TRBJ2-7
clone size: -
CDR3 protein: CASSLEQGYYEQYF
CDR3 DNA: TGCGCCAGCAGCTTGGAACAGGGATACTACGAGCAGTACTTC

D gene: -
V gene: TRBV2
J gene: TRBJ1-2
clone size: -
CDR3 protein: CAPRNGYTF
CDR3 DNA: TGTGCCCCGAGGAATGGCTACACCTTC

D gene: -
V gene: TRBV21-1
J gene: TRBJ2-7
clone size: -
CDR3 protein: CASSKKVLAGGPTNYEQYF
CDR3 DNA: TGTGCCAGCAGCAAAAAAGTACTAGCGGGAGGTCCTACCAACTACGAGCAGTACTTC

D gene: TRBD1
V gene: TRBV28
J gene: TRBJ1-2
clone size: -
CDR3 protein: CASSLRGQGLGGYTF
CDR3 DNA: TGTGCCAGCAGTTTAAGGGGACAGGGGTTAGGTGGCTACACCTTC

D gene: -
V gene: TRBV19
J gene: TRBJ2-2
clone size: -
CDR3 protein: CASSIGGSAVSGELFF
CDR3 DNA: TGTGCCAGTAGTATAGGGGGTAGCGCGGTGAGCGGGGAGCTGTTTTTT

D gene: TRBD1
V gene: TRBV6-1
J gene: TRBJ2-7
clone size: -
CDR3 protein: CASGQGGSYEQYF
CDR3 DNA: TGTGCCAGCGGACAGGGAGGATCCTACGAGCAGTACTTC

D gene: -
V gene: TRBV9
J gene: TRBJ2-5
clone size: -
CDR3 protein: CASSVEWQGETQYF
CDR3 DNA: TGTGCCAGCAGCGTAGAATGGCAGGGGGAGACCCAGTACTTC

D gene: -
V gene: TRBV29-1
J gene: TRBJ2-1
clone size: once
CDR3 protein: CSVGEVTVYNEQFF
CDR3 DNA: TGCAGCGTTGGGGAGGTGACGGTCTACAATGAGCAGTTCTTC

D gene: -
V gene: TRBV4-3
J gene: TRBJ2-2
clone size: -
CDR3 protein: CASSQNGGGTGELFF
CDR3 DNA: TGCGCCAGCAGCCAAAATGGGGGAGGAACCGGGGAGCTGTTTTTT

D gene: -
V gene: TRBV28
J gene: TRBJ2-5
clone size: -
CDR3 protein: CASSLRQQETQYF
CDR3 DNA: TGTGCCAGCAGTTTACGGCAGCAAGAGACCCAGTACTTC

D gene: -
V gene: TRBV10-3
J gene: TRBJ2-3
clone size: once
CDR3 protein: CAIRGRVGTDTQYF
CDR3 DNA: TGTGCCATCAGAGGCAGGGTGGGGACAGATACGCAGTATTTT

D gene: TRBD1
V gene: TRBV5-1
J gene: TRBJ1-3
clone size: -
CDR3 protein: CASSYSGTGISGNTIYF
CDR3 DNA: TGCGCCAGCAGCTACTCCGGGACAGGAATCTCTGGAAACACCATATATTTT

D gene: -
V gene: TRBV9
J gene: TRBJ1-2
clone size: -
CDR3 protein: CASSPPGTYGYTF
CDR3 DNA: TGTGCCAGCAGCCCCCCTGGGACATATGGCTACACCTTC

D gene: -
V gene: TRBV5-6
J gene: TRBJ2-7
clone size: -
CDR3 protein: CASSLVVSSYEQYF
CDR3 DNA: TGTGCCAGCAGCTTGGTAGTAAGCTCCTACGAGCAGTACTTC

D gene: -
V gene: TRBV29-1
J gene: TRBJ2-2
clone size: -
CDR3 protein: CSVGQLPNTGELFF
CDR3 DNA: TGCAGCGTTGGGCAGCTCCCGAACACCGGGGAGCTGTTTTTT

D gene: -
V gene: TRBV30
J gene: TRBJ2-3
clone size: -
CDR3 protein: CAWSVQAATDTQYF
CDR3 DNA: TGTGCCTGGAGTGTACAGGCGGCAACCGATACGCAGTATTTT

D gene: TRBD1
V gene: TRBV5-1
J gene: TRBJ1-1
clone size: -
CDR3 protein: CASSITGTGAPRAFF
CDR3 DNA: TGCGCCAGCAGCATAACCGGGACAGGGGCCCCACGAGCTTTCTTT

D gene: -
V gene: TRBV5-1
J gene: TRBJ1-4
clone size: -
CDR3 protein: CASRRDVATNEKLFF
CDR3 DNA: TGCGCCAGCAGAAGGGACGTTGCAACTAATGAAAAACTGTTTTTT

D gene: TRBD2
V gene: TRBV5-4
J gene: TRBJ2-3
clone size: -
CDR3 protein: CASSPGTSGFSTDTQYF
CDR3 DNA: TGTGCCAGCAGCCCTGGGACTAGCGGTTTCTCAACAGATACGCAGTATTTT

D gene: -
V gene: TRBV4-3
J gene: TRBJ2-2
clone size: -
CDR3 protein: CASSQDIRLPVHTGELFF
CDR3 DNA: TGCGCCAGCAGCCAAGATATCCGACTACCGGTGCACACCGGGGAGCTGTTTTTT

D gene: TRBD2
V gene: TRBV11-3
J gene: TRBJ2-1
clone size: -
CDR3 protein: CASSSAGTSRGNEQFF
CDR3 DNA: TGTGCCAGCAGCTCCGCGGGGACTAGTCGGGGCAATGAGCAGTTCTTC

D gene: TRBD1
V gene: TRBV28
J gene: TRBJ1-1
clone size: -
CDR3 protein: CASRGNRGTMGTEAFF
CDR3 DNA: TGTGCCAGCAGGGGGAACAGGGGGACCATGGGCACTGAAGCTTTCTTT

D gene: -
V gene: TRBV7-9
J gene: TRBJ1-2
clone size: -
CDR3 protein: CASSSVGGYTF
CDR3 DNA: TGTGCCAGCAGTAGTGTGGGGGGCTACACCTTC

D gene: TRBD1
V gene: TRBV18
J gene: TRBJ2-7
clone size: -
CDR3 protein: CASSPLPDRVDQEQYF
CDR3 DNA: TGTGCCAGCTCACCTCTACCCGACAGGGTGGATCAGGAGCAGTACTTC

D gene: TRBD2
V gene: TRBV5-1
J gene: TRBJ2-2
clone size: -
CDR3 protein: CASSLASGATGELFF
CDR3 DNA: TGCGCCAGCAGCTTGGCTAGCGGAGCCACCGGGGAGCTGTTTTTT

D gene: -
V gene: TRBV5-1
J gene: TRBJ2-5
clone size: -
CDR3 protein: CASSLANGAGSGETQYF
CDR3 DNA: TGCGCCAGCAGCTTGGCCAACGGGGCCGGGAGTGGAGAGACCCAGTACTTC

D gene: -
V gene: TRBV7-9
J gene: TRBJ1-1
clone size: -
CDR3 protein: CASSYDSGTEAFF
CDR3 DNA: TGTGCCAGCAGCTACGATTCAGGAACTGAAGCTTTCTTT

D gene: -
V gene: TRBV30
J gene: TRBJ1-2
clone size: -
CDR3 protein: CAWSVRGGLGYTF
CDR3 DNA: TGTGCCTGGAGTGTACGAGGGGGGCTTGGCTACACCTTC

D gene: -
V gene: TRBV9
J gene: TRBJ2-1
clone size: once
CDR3 protein: CASSVVASYNEQFF
CDR3 DNA: TGTGCCAGCAGCGTAGTTGCCAGTTACAATGAGCAGTTCTTC

D gene: TRBD1
V gene: TRBV19
J gene: TRBJ1-1
clone size: -
CDR3 protein: CASSIEGTGISEAFF
CDR3 DNA: TGTGCCAGTAGTATAGAGGGGACAGGCATTTCTGAAGCTTTCTTT